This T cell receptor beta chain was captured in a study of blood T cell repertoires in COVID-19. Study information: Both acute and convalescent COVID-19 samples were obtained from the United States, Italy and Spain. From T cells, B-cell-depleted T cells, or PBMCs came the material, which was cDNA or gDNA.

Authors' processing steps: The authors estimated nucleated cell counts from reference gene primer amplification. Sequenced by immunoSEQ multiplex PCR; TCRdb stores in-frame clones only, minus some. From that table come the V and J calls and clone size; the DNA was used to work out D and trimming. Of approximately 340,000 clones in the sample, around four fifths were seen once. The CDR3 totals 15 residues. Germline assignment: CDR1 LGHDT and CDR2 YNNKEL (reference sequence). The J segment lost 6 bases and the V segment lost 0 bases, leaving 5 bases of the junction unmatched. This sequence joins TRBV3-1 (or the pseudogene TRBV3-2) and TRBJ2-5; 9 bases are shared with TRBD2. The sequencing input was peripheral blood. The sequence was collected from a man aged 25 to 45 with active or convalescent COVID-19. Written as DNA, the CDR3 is TGTGCCAGCAGCCAAGATGGGCGGGGGGGGCAGACCCAGTACTTC. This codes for CASSQDGRGGQTQYF.